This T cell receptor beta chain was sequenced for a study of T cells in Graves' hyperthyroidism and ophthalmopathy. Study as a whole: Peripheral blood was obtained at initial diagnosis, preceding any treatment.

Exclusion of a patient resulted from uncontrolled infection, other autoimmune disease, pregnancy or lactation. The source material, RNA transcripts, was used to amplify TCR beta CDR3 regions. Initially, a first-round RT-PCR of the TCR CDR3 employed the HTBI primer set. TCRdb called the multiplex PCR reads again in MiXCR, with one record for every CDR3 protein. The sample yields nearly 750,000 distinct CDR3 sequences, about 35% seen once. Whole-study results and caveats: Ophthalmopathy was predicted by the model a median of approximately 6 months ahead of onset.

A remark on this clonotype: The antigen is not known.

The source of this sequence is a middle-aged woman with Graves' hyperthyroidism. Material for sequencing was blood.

As DNA, the CDR3 is TGTGCCAGCAGCTTAGTGCATGGGGCAGGGTCCTACGAGCAGTACTTC. Its translation: CASSLVHGAGSYEQYF. J is TRBJ2-7 and V is TRBV11-1; possibly TRBD1 for D (5 bases). V was trimmed by 1 base and J by 1 base, leaving 14 bases between them. In germline, CDR1 is SGHAT, CDR2 FQDESV (reference sequence). CDR3 length: 16 residues.